The 19 T cell receptor beta chains presented below share a single source sample, sequenced in a study of radiotherapy plus CTLA-4 blockade in lung cancer. Profiling relied on immunoSEQ multiplex PCR, and the TCRdb table lists in-frame clones only, not all of them. Of fewer than 85,000 clones listed, around nine tenths are singletons. The input for sequencing was peripheral blood, taken from a patient treated with radiotherapy plus ipilimumab. These receptors were obtained from a human donor with non-small cell lung cancer who had stable disease on radiotherapy plus ipilimumab.

The rearrangement uses TRBV28 and TRBJ1-4, with D hard to call. The CDR3 has 14 amino acids. V lost 6 bases, J lost 3 bases, and 11 bases lay in between. Germline V gene sequence: CDR1 MDHEN, CDR2 SYDVKM. CDR3 coding DNA: TGTGCCAGCAGCCCTGAAGAGGCTAATGAAAAACTGTTTTTT. It specifies CASSPEEANEKLFF.

This clone was recorded a few times. The gene calls are TRBV6-1 and TRBJ2-4; 10 bases are a match to TRBD1. Losses at the gene ends were 2 bases for V and 1 base for J; bases not matched to a gene: 2. CDR3 size: 16 residues. Germline V gene lookup returns CDR1 MNHNS and CDR2 SASEGT. CDR3 coding DNA: TGTGCCAGCAGTGAACGACAGGGGGCGGCCAAAAACATTCAGTACTTC. This translates into CASSERQGAAKNIQYF.

The genes are TRBV28 and TRBJ2-7; the match to TRBD1 covers 11 bases. V dropped 4 bases and J dropped 3; count of bases not matched to a gene: 8. Germline assignment: CDR1 MDHEN and CDR2 SYDVKM. The CDR3 covers 16 residues. CDR3 coding DNA: TGTGCCAGCAGTTCCCCGCCGGGACAGGGGGGCTACGAGCAGTACTTC. Encoded protein: CASSSPPGQGGYEQYF.

The chain combines TRBV7-9 with TRBJ2-1; D unresolved. With 6 bases removed from V and 2 bases from J, the gap between germline ends came to 8 bases. This CDR3 is 13 amino acids long. Germline CDR1 is SEHNR and CDR2 is FQNEAQ (reference sequence). CDR3 in DNA: TGTGCCAGCAGGTCCGGAGCCTACAATGAGCAGTTCTTC. Its translation is CASRSGAYNEQFF. Drawing the rest from reference TRBV7-9 and TRBJ2-1, the complete variable domain is DTGVSQNPRHKITKRGQNVTFRCDPISEHNRLYWYRQTLGQGPEFLTYFQNEAQLEKSRLLSDRFSAERPKGSFSTLEIQRTEQGDSAMYLCASRSGAYNEQFFGPGTRLTVL.

The chain has TRBV28 and TRBJ1-6; TRBD1 is a possible D gene (5 bases). Germline V CDR1 and CDR2: MDHEN, SYDVKM. The length of the CDR3 is 14 residues. Deletions cut 2 bases from V and 9 bases from J, with 11 bases between. The CDR3 bases are TGTGCCAGCAGTTTACCCAGGGATGGTTCACCCCTCCACTTT. It translates to CASSLPRDGSPLHF.

In this sample, this clone turned up a few times. Here the CDR3 DNA reads TGTGCCAGCAGCTCAGACTATGATAATTCACCCCTCCACTTT. This codes for CASSSDYDNSPLHF. The gene calls are TRBV7-9 and TRBJ1-6; D remains unclear. Germline V lookup: CDR1 SEHNR, CDR2 FQNEAQ (reference sequence). The V end lost 4 bases, the J end lost 5 bases, and 9 bases lay between the germline ends. This CDR3 is built from 14 residues. Together with reference TRBV7-9 and TRBJ1-6, the CDR3 gives the full variable domain: DTGVSQNPRHKITKRGQNVTFRCDPISEHNRLYWYRQTLGQGPEFLTYFQNEAQLEKSRLLSDRFSAERPKGSFSTLEIQRTEQGDSAMYLCASSSDYDNSPLHFGNGTRLTVT.

This chain connects TRBV7-3 to TRBJ2-2; D unresolved. In germline, CDR1 is SGHTA, CDR2 FQGTGA. Between the trimmed V and J ends, which lost 0 bases and 3 bases, there was a span of 8 bases. The CDR3 sequence is 15 residues long. The CDR3 reads CASSLTGLYTGELFF. CDR3 bases: TGTGCCAGCAGCTTAACAGGGCTGTACACCGGGGAGCTGTTTTTT.

V gene TRBV28 combines with J gene TRBJ2-1, with 7 positions matching TRBD2. Germline CDR1 reads MDHEN; CDR2 reads SYDVKM. The CDR3 is 18 amino acids. V dropped 7 bases and J dropped 6; count of bases not matched to a gene: 21. The CDR3 region is CASIPGRAGGKIANEQFF. Here the CDR3 DNA reads TGTGCCAGCATCCCCGGACGGGCCGGGGGGAAGATTGCCAATGAGCAGTTCTTC.

This clone showed up just once. The CDR3 is CASSSAALGEYGYTF. The DNA of the CDR3 is TGTGCCAGCAGTTCGGCGGCCCTGGGCGAGTATGGCTACACCTTC. The chain links TRBV6-5 to TRBJ1-2, with D unclear. V was cut by 4 bases and J by 5 bases, with 17 bases left in between. CDR3 length: 15 amino acids. Germline loops: CDR1 MNHEY, CDR2 SVGAGI.

The V call is TRBV5-1, the J call TRBJ1-5; D remains unclear. There are 13 residues in the CDR3. Germline values: CDR1 SGHRS, CDR2 YFSETQ. V lost 0 bases, J lost 7 bases, and 8 bases lay in between. CDR3 region: CASSLEGLQPQHF. CDR3 nucleotide sequence: TGCGCCAGCAGCTTGGAAGGATTACAGCCCCAGCATTTT.

The chain uses TRBV5-1 and TRBJ1-4, with 12 bases matching TRBD1. Germline trimming cut 1 base from V and 3 bases from J; bases unmatched to any gene: 7. The CDR3 extends over 18 amino acids. Per the germline V gene, CDR1 is SGHRS and CDR2 is YFSETQ. The CDR3 here is CASSLRGQGALSNEKLFF. The CDR3 coding sequence is TGCGCCAGCAGCTTGAGGGGACAGGGGGCTCTATCTAATGAAAAACTGTTTTTT.

This chain connects TRBV9 to TRBJ2-1; 8 bases match TRBD2. In germline, CDR1 is SGDLS, CDR2 YYNGEE. J lost 6 bases, V lost 3 bases, and 8 bases had no gene match. CDR3 size: 15 residues. The CDR3 DNA sequence: TGTGCCAGCAGCGCGAGACTAAGCGGGGGCAATGAGCAGTTCTTC. Protein product: CASSARLSGGNEQFF.

The J gene is TRBJ2-3, the V gene TRBV23-1; possibly TRBD2 for D (6 bases). TRBV23-1 is an ORF; its function is uncertain. Deletions cut 8 bases from V and 2 bases from J, with 17 bases between. The CDR3 sequence is 15 residues long. The CDR3 here is CASLRVWGLTDTQYF. The CDR3, as DNA: TGCGCCAGCCTTCGGGTGTGGGGACTCACAGATACGCAGTATTTT.

This clone was observed a single time. The chain couples TRBV11-2 to TRBJ1-4, with D hard to call. The CDR3 has 15 residues. Trimming left V 0 bases short and J 4 bases short, with 9 bases between. Germline V lookup: CDR1 SGHAT, CDR2 FQNNGV. CDR3 nucleotides: TGTGCCAGCAGCTTAGATAGTCTTGTTAATGAAAAACTGTTTTTT. This gives the protein CASSLDSLVNEKLFF.

J is TRBJ2-7 and V is TRBV28; TRBD1 might be the D (6 bases). Germline loops: CDR1 MDHEN, CDR2 SYDVKM. This CDR3 has 12 amino acids. Trimming pared 5 bases from V and 3 bases from J, leaving 8 bases between. DNA for the CDR3: TGTGCCAGCAGTGGACAGCTCTACGAGCAGTACTTC. It yields the protein CASSGQLYEQYF. Supplemented by reference TRBV28 and TRBJ2-7, the full variable domain reads DVKVTQSSRYLVKRTGEKVFLECVQDMDHENMFWYRQDPGLGLRLIYFSYDVKMKEKGDIPEGYSVSREKKERFSLILESASTNQTSMYLCASSGQLYEQYFGPGTRLTVT.

The chain employs TRBV5-1 and TRBJ1-1; weak D call: TRBD1 (6 bases). CDR3 length equals 13 residues. The germline CDR1 and CDR2 sequences are SGHRS and YFSETQ. V dropped 4 bases and J dropped 4 bases, with 11 bases sitting between them. The CDR3 region is CASSPTGITEAFF. The DNA of the CDR3 is TGCGCCAGCAGCCCTACAGGGATCACTGAAGCTTTCTTT.

The chain has TRBV5-5 and TRBJ2-5; 8 bases fit TRBD2. CDR1 is SGHKS and CDR2 is YYEKEE in the germline V gene (reference sequence). The J segment lost 0 bases and the V segment lost 1 base, leaving 8 bases of the junction unmatched. The CDR3 contains 17 residues. CDR3 sequence: CASSLILSSGYQETQYF. The CDR3 region has the DNA TGTGCCAGCAGCTTGATCTTGTCTAGCGGGTACCAAGAGACCCAGTACTTC. Together with reference TRBV5-5 and TRBJ2-5, the CDR3 gives the full variable domain: DAGVTQSPTHLIKTRGQQVTLRCSPISGHKSVSWYQQVLGQGPQFIFQYYEKEERGRGNFPDRFSARQFPNYSSELNVNALLLGDSALYLCASSLILSSGYQETQYFGPGTRLLVL.

The V gene is TRBV4-1, the J gene TRBJ1-2; D might be TRBD1 (6 bases). The ends were cut back, 2 bases at V and 0 bases at J, with 10 bases in the middle. This CDR3 comprises 15 residues. Germline V lookup: CDR1 MGHRA, CDR2 YSYEKL. CDR3 protein: CASSQQRTANYGYTF. Here the CDR3 DNA reads TGCGCCAGCAGCCAACAAAGGACAGCTAACTATGGCTACACCTTC.

The chain is built from TRBV2 and TRBJ2-3; 8 bases line up with TRBD2. The CDR3 consists of 16 residues. Germline V gene sequence: CDR1 SNHLY, CDR2 FYNNEI. J was trimmed by 0 bases and V by 1 base; bases with no gene match: 3. CDR3 protein: CASSEVASGSTDTQYF. CDR3 bases: TGTGCCAGCAGTGAAGTGGCTAGCGGGAGCACAGATACGCAGTATTTT.